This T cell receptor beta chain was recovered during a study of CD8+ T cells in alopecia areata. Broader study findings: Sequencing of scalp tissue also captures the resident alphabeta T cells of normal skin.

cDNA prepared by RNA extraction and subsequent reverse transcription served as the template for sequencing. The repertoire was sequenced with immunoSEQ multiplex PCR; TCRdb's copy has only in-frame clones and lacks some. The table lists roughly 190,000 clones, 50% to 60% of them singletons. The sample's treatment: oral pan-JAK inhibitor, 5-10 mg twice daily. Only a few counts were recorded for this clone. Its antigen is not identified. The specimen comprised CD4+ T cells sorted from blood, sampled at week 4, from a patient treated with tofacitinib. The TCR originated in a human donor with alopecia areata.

The CDR3 reads CAIKPGQGPEAFF. The CDR3 coding sequence is TGTGCCATCAAGCCGGGACAGGGCCCTGAAGCTTTCTTT. V gene TRBV10-3 combines with J gene TRBJ1-1; 9 bases agree with TRBD1. The V segment lost 7 bases and the J segment 6 bases; nucleotides outside the gene matches: 6. The CDR3 has 13 residues. CDR1 ENHRY and CDR2 SYGVKD come from the germline V gene.